The text below deals with one T cell receptor beta chain. The antigen is undetermined. J gave up 6 bases and V 3 bases, and 5 bases lay outside the gene matches. The CDR3 is 15 residues long. Germline CDR1 KGHSH, CDR2 LQKENI. In the PCR, 60 Vbeta and 13 Jbeta primers were used. Some clones are missing from TCRdb's copy, which holds only in-frame ones; the method was immunoSEQ multiplex PCR. The data contain 130,000 to 150,000 clones, around 79% of them singletons. These data belong to a study of cytomegalovirus exposure and HLA in healthy donors. Overall study findings and caveats: As was reported, the HLA-A and HLA-B alleles of most subjects were accurately predicted from TCR beta sequences. Most sequenced TCRs were rare (though some public TCRs occurred in many donors).

The sample comprised PBMCs. V gene TRBV18 combines with J gene TRBJ1-6; 7 bases map to TRBD1. The clonotype comes from a woman between 40 and 50 years old in good health and CMV-seropositive. This chain's CDR3 is CASSPNRGPNSPLHF. The CDR3 DNA reads as TGTGCCAGCTCACCGAACAGGGGCCCTAATTCACCCCTCCACTTT.